The rows below give T cell receptor beta chains drawn from one sample of a study of cytomegalovirus exposure and HLA in healthy donors. Sequencing used immunoSEQ multiplex PCR; TCRdb keeps in-frame clones, though not all of them. The sample carries 310,000 or so clones, about 90% recorded once. Sequenced: PBMCs. Receptors were obtained from a woman aged 18-35 years in good health and CMV-seronegative. Both conserved end residues are part of each CDR3. D genes are given only for firm matches. Clone size is shown for a subset of rows, as once, few, many or a class of expanded clone.

J gene: TRBJ2-1; V gene: TRBV5-1; clone size: -; D gene: -; CDR3 protein: CASSPLVKRYNEQFF; CDR3 DNA: TGCGCCAGCAGCCCACTCGTGAAGAGATACAATGAGCAGTTCTTC
J gene: TRBJ1-2; V gene: TRBV9; clone size: once; D gene: -; CDR3 protein: CASSGGNFYGYTF; CDR3 DNA: TGTGCCAGCAGCGGAGGGAATTTCTATGGCTACACCTTC
J gene: TRBJ2-3; V gene: TRBV5-1; clone size: once; D gene: TRBD2; CDR3 protein: CASSLAGGERSDTQYF; CDR3 DNA: TGCGCCAGCAGCTTGGCCGGGGGGGAAAGGTCAGATACGCAGTATTTT
J gene: TRBJ2-7; V gene: TRBV11-1; clone size: -; D gene: TRBD2; CDR3 protein: CASSYETSGASYEQYF; CDR3 DNA: TGTGCCAGCAGCTATGAGACTAGCGGGGCCTCCTACGAGCAGTACTTC
J gene: TRBJ2-7; V gene: TRBV4-1; clone size: few; D gene: TRBD1; CDR3 protein: CASSADRVGEQYF; CDR3 DNA: TGCGCCAGCAGTGCAGACAGGGTGGGCGAGCAGTACTTC
J gene: TRBJ2-1; V gene: TRBV7-8; clone size: once; D gene: TRBD2; CDR3 protein: CASSPGLDYEQFF; CDR3 DNA: TGTGCCAGCAGCCCGGGACTAGACTATGAGCAGTTCTTC
J gene: TRBJ2-5; V gene: TRBV4-2; clone size: -; D gene: -; CDR3 protein: CASSQDRASDETQYF; CDR3 DNA: TGTGCCAGCAGCCAAGATCGGGCTAGCGACGAGACCCAGTACTTC
J gene: TRBJ2-3; V gene: TRBV4-1; clone size: -; D gene: TRBD2; CDR3 protein: CASSQDRSGGNVKDTQYF; CDR3 DNA: TGCGCCAGCAGCCAAGATAGGTCCGGGGGGAACGTCAAAGATACGCAGTATTTT
J gene: TRBJ1-3; V gene: TRBV7-3; clone size: -; D gene: TRBD1; CDR3 protein: CASSLKGAGGNTIYF; CDR3 DNA: TGTGCCAGCAGCTTAAAGGGGGCTGGTGGAAACACCATATATTTT
J gene: TRBJ1-1; V gene: TRBV6-5; clone size: -; D gene: -; CDR3 protein: CASSPIRTAEAFF; CDR3 DNA: TGTGCCAGCAGTCCGATAAGGACAGCTGAAGCTTTCTTT
J gene: TRBJ2-2; V gene: TRBV27; clone size: -; D gene: -; CDR3 protein: CASSRAGGYTGELFF; CDR3 DNA: TGTGCCAGCAGTCGGGCAGGGGGGTACACCGGGGAGCTGTTTTTT